What follows is one T cell receptor beta chain and its context. The antigen it recognizes is unknown. No per-base quality is available; no much larger clone lies one base away. The CDR3 regions of human TCRbeta chains were analyzed by immunosequencing. The published analysis was carried out like this. Repertoire TCRs were matched against a reference library of SARS-CoV-2-specific TCRs generated with the MIRA antigen-specificity platform. Breadth meant the fraction of unique TCRs that were SARS-CoV-2-associated, whereas depth meant the fraction of total T cells that were SARS-CoV-2-associated. Each spike-specific TCR was assigned to its reactive spike region and to a CD4 or CD8 class using the MIRA data. Log10-transformed breadth and depth values were compared by one-way ANOVA with Sidak's multiple comparisons tests. In TCRdb, the immuneACCESS table is reduced to in-frame sequences with V and J assigned. These tables do not hold every clone; where another copy was compared, an unresolved V gene accounts for under half, and the others remain unexplained. That table furnishes V, J and clone size, whereas the DNA furnished D and trimming. The sample table contains some 120,000 clones; only one count was recorded for 92% of them. Of the sample, 1.1% is held by the ten largest clones.

The data originate from a study of T cell responses to AZD1222 COVID-19 vaccine (dated by TCRdb to the early 2020s). With regard to the full study: AZD1222 recipients whose second dose came at about 4 weeks and those whose second dose came at about 12 weeks were combined into one group, since spike-specific TCR depth and breadth did not differ between the two schedules. TCR sequencing covered more than 230 trial participants: 200 to 220 given two doses of AZD1222 and around 25 given two doses of MenACWY control vaccine. Trial participants were enrolled into age subgroups of 18-55, 56-69 and 70-plus years, which contained about 150, 27 and 61 TCR-sequenced participants, respectively.

What the research found in general, with its limitations: Conclusions about previously exposed vaccinees are limited, since just five or six AZD1222 recipients were seropositive for SARS-CoV-2 at baseline. The vaccine-associated CD4 TCRs covered the entire spike protein, and the dominant responses fell in regions 160-218 and 743-854. In the small 56-69-year group, the increase in depth fell short of significance, most likely because of low power. Participants were mostly white British and included more females than males, and it was suggested by the authors that clonal diversity may have been underestimated. Because no samples from the day 14 peak response were available, repertoires could be characterized only after the peak T cell response. Reportedly, close to half of the unique spike-specific TCRs recognized epitopes lying outside the regions that are mutated in the B.1.351 and B.1.1.7 variants. After two AZD1222 doses, both the breadth and the depth of spike-specific TCRs were significantly higher than at day 0 and than in MenACWY recipients.

The time point label, as the study defines it: baseline before first vaccination. Vaccinee samples were obtained from the UK trials COV001 and COV002, which included a single-blind randomized controlled phase 2/3 trial of AZD1222 (ChAdOx1 nCoV-19) in healthy adults. Trial participant PBMC samples were collected at day 0 and day 28 after the second dose for TCRbeta chain sequencing. In the germline V gene, CDR1 corresponds to ENHRY and CDR2 to SYGVKD. From the cysteine through the phenylalanine, the CDR3 covers 13 amino acids. This entry keeps only the CDR3 DNA: 39 bases, framed from base 1. V is clipped by 3 bases and J by 4 bases, and the sequence between their germline boundaries is 10 bases long.

This sequence uses TRBV10-3 and TRBJ2-7; TRBD2 is a possible D gene, resting on 6 matching bases. The source of this sequence is an adult in good health. The sample consisted of peripheral blood, taken on day 0 of AZD1222 vaccination. The DNA sequence is as follows: TGTGCCATCAGTGATCGCGGGGCTTACGAGCAGTACTTC. This gives the protein CAISDRGAYEQYF.